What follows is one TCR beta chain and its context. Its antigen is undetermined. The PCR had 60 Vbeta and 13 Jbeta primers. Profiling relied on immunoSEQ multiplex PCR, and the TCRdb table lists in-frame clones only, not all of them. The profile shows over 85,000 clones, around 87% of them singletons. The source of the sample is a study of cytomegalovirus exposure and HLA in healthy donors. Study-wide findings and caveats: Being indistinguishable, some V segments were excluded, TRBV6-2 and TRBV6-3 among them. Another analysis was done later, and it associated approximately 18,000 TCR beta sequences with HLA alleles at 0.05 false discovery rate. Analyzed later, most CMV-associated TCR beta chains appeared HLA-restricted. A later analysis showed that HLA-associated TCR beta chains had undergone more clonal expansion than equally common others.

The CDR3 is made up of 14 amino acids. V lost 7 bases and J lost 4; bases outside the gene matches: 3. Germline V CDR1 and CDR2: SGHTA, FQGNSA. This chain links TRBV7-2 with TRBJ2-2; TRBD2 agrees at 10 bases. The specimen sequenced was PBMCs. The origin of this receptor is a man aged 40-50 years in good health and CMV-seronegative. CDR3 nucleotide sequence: TGTGCCAGCAAGCGGGGGGGGCTCACCGGGGAGCTGTTTTTT. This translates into CASKRGGLTGELFF.